The present entry profiles one TCR beta chain with its context. CDR1 and CDR2 (germline): SGHNT, YENEEA. V shed 2 bases, J shed 8 bases, and the junction held 2 bases outside the gene matches. This CDR3 has 13 amino acids. In the original workflow: From reference gene primer amplification, estimates of nucleated cell counts were derived. Method: immunoSEQ multiplex PCR; TCRdb's copy keeps in-frame clones and lacks some. V and J calls and clone size are those listed in that table; D and trimming were worked out from the DNA. The sample yields around 93,000 clones, about 83% seen once. This record comes from a study of blood T cell repertoires in COVID-19. As for the study in general: From T cells, B-cell-depleted T cells, or PBMCs came the material, which was cDNA or gDNA.

The chain links TRBV11-3 to TRBJ2-1; 8 bases line up with TRBD2. The receptor comes from a human donor in a cohort sampled during active COVID-19. Sequencing was performed on peripheral blood. For the CDR3, the DNA is TGTGCCAGCAGCTTACTTAGCGGGGATGAGCAGTTCTTC. Protein sequence: CASSLLSGDEQFF. Drawing the rest from reference TRBV11-3 and TRBJ2-1, the complete variable domain is EAGVVQSPRYKIIEKKQPVAFWCNPISGHNTLYWYLQNLGQGPELLIRYENEEAVDDSQLPKDRFSAERLKGVDSTLKIQPAELGDSAVYLCASSLLSGDEQFFGPGTRLTVL.